These T cell receptor beta chains were read from a single sample in a study of blood T cell repertoires in COVID-19. Libraries were prepared by immunoSEQ multiplex PCR; TCRdb keeps only in-frame clonotypes and omits some of them. The sample yields some 74,000 clones, more than 70% seen once. Sequences were obtained from peripheral blood. Receptors were obtained from a man between 65 and 85 years old with active or convalescent COVID-19. Both conserved end residues are trimmed from each CDR3. Fields, in order: D gene, clone size, V gene, CDR3 protein. A D gene is named only where the DNA matches it firmly. The size entry is marked missing in some rows and otherwise reads once, few, many or a size class.

>NA|NA|TRBV11-2
ASSGRLAGALHGELF
>TRBD1|NA|TRBV5-1
ASSLESGDRANYGYT
>NA|NA|TRBV19
ASSIEIGNQPQH
>NA|NA|TRBV5-6
ASSFAETQY
>NA|few|TRBV5-1
ASSRIVPRNDQNQPQH
>NA|NA|TRBV29-1
SVGKTYEQY
>TRBD1|NA|TRBV7-9
ASSPRTGVTDTQY
>NA|NA|TRBV27
ASSLGRNTEAF
>NA|NA|TRBV27
ASRSGDGEKLF
>NA|many|TRBV9
ASSVASIAREQF
>TRBD2|NA|TRBV2
ASSDLAANTGELF
>TRBD2|NA|TRBV4-2
ASSLFIGGGAGNEQY
>NA|NA|TRBV2
ASSQSGFRAVSPEQF
>TRBD1|NA|TRBV24-1
ATSDLGSIKTGNLVDVLT
>NA|few|TRBV5-4
ASSLVGVPREAQETQY
>TRBD2|NA|TRBV6-4
ASSDSRGGYTDTQY
>NA|few|TRBV7-9
ASSLGLGDLLF
>NA|NA|TRBV14
ASSQVLMTDGYT
>NA|NA|TRBV5-1
ASSSGWGFTEAF
>NA|NA|TRBV21-1
ASLVGAGDEQY
>NA|few|TRBV7-3
ASSTQGSTEAF
>NA|NA|TRBV11-3
ASSLMGSLNTEAF
>NA|NA|TRBV3-1/TRBV3-2
ASSQDGAYSYEQY
>NA|NA|TRBV15
ATSRDETVKAF
>TRBD1|NA|TRBV20-1
SASVFGTGTSTDTQY
>NA|once|TRBV19
ASSIQGSETQY
>NA|NA|TRBV24-1
ATSDLTATDTQY
>TRBD1|NA|TRBV18
ASSPGEGACL
>TRBD2|NA|TRBV2
ASSERGSSYEQY
>NA|NA|TRBV5-1
ASSSPRSGDMQY
>TRBD1|once|TRBV28
ASSPQGAYTQY
>TRBD1|NA|TRBV2
ASSQELVGQGAYEQF
>NA|NA|TRBV2
ATKTGEATAF
>NA|once|TRBV20-1
SASEGAQGNYGYT
>TRBD1|NA|TRBV28
ATQGENQPQH
>TRBD1|NA|TRBV7-9
ASSLGQGTWGAF
>TRBD1|NA|TRBV10-3
ATEKGQNYEQY
>TRBD2|once|TRBV5-1
ASSLDEGRDEQY
>TRBD1|NA|TRBV5-1
ASSARDRGDAF
>NA|NA|TRBV20-1
SASQGETQY
>TRBD1|NA|TRBV5-6
ASSRSRGRYSNQPQH
>TRBD1|NA|TRBV11-2
ASSPGQDYGYT
>TRBD1|NA|TRBV6-5
ASSSGTDSNIQY
>NA|NA|TRBV12-3/TRBV12-4
ASTGGTTYEQY
>NA|NA|TRBV30
AWSSGGQPQH
>TRBD2|NA|TRBV28
ASSSRLAGGYEQY
>TRBD1|NA|TRBV6-2/TRBV6-3
ASSPGQITGANVLT
>TRBD1|NA|TRBV4-1
ASSHSQGAEQY
>NA|NA|TRBV27
ASSIRRRLNSPLH